The 8 T cell receptor beta chains below all came from one sample that was sequenced in a study of blood T cell repertoires in COVID-19. Produced via immunoSEQ multiplex PCR; TCRdb's table is partial and in-frame only. The table shows roughly 220,000 clones, with around nine tenths occurring only once. Sequencing was performed on PBMCs or T cells enriched from blood (not recorded which). These receptors all come from a woman between 45 and 65 years old with acute COVID-19.

The V call is TRBV5-5, the J call TRBJ1-1; D might be TRBD1 (6 bases). The germline gives CDR1 SGHKS, CDR2 YYEKEE (reference sequence). This CDR3 is 16 amino acids long. Trimming stripped 0 bases from V and 1 base from J, with 13 bases between. CDR3 sequence: CASSLGPDRTNTEAFF. The DNA for the CDR3 is TGTGCCAGCAGCTTGGGGCCGGACAGAACGAACACTGAAGCTTTCTTT.

The rearrangement joins TRBV5-4 to TRBJ2-3, with 8 bases identical to TRBD2. The J segment lost 4 bases and the V segment lost 1 base, leaving 5 bases of the junction unmatched. The germline V gene has CDR1 SGHNT and CDR2 YYREEE (reference sequence). The CDR3 is made up of 15 amino acids. The DNA of the CDR3 is TGTGCCAGCAGCTTGAGAGCGGGAGAGGCAGATACGCAGTATTTT. Protein: CASSLRAGEADTQYF.

This chain uses TRBV4-1 with TRBJ1-2; tentative D call: TRBD1 (6 bases). The ends were cut back, 6 bases at V and 0 bases at J, with 14 bases in the middle. The CDR3 sequence is 15 residues long. In germline, CDR1 is MGHRA, CDR2 YSYEKL. The CDR3 region has the DNA TGCGCCAGCAGACCACAGGGATCTCCTAACTATGGCTACACCTTC. The encoded protein is CASRPQGSPNYGYTF.

The V call is TRBV5-1, the J call TRBJ1-2; D is unresolved. There are 13 residues in the CDR3. With 0 bases removed from V and 6 bases from J, the gap between germline ends came to 9 bases. Germline V lookup: CDR1 SGHRS, CDR2 YFSETQ. CDR3 sequence: CASSLAGINGYTF. The CDR3 bases are TGCGCCAGCAGCTTGGCAGGTATTAATGGCTACACCTTC.

The chain joins TRBV7-6 to TRBJ2-2, with 12 bases matching TRBD2. The germline V gene encodes CDR1 SGHVS and CDR2 FNYEAQ. The V segment lost 4 bases and the J segment 3 bases; nucleotides outside the gene matches: 6. The CDR3 covers 17 residues. The CDR3 reads CASSYRLAGEYTGELFF. In DNA form, the CDR3 reads TGTGCCAGCAGCTACCGACTAGCGGGAGAGTACACCGGGGAGCTGTTTTTT.

This clone was found a few times. The genes are TRBV4-1 and TRBJ2-1, with TRBD2 identical over 13 bases. CDR3 length equals 16 residues. J lost 12 bases, V lost 0 bases, and 8 bases had no gene match. Germline loops: CDR1 MGHRA, CDR2 YSYEKL. The CDR3 spells CASSQDQSTSGRGQFF. CDR3 DNA: TGCGCCAGCAGCCAAGATCAATCCACTAGCGGGAGGGGGCAGTTCTTC.

This chain connects TRBV9 to TRBJ2-7, with D tentatively TRBD1 (6 bases). Trimming removed 4 bases from V and 6 bases from J, with 20 bases in between. Germline CDR1 is SGDLS and CDR2 is YYNGEE. This CDR3 has 15 residues. Written as DNA, the CDR3 is TGTGCCAGCAGCCCTGGGGGCAGGGTTCCCGGCGAGCAGTACTTC. It translates to CASSPGGRVPGEQYF.

The V and J genes are TRBV11-2 and TRBJ1-3; D gene ambiguous. Germline CDR1 and CDR2: SGHAT and FQNNGV. Deletions cut 5 bases from V and 2 bases from J, with 4 bases between. The CDR3 loop spans 12 amino acids. The CDR3 nucleotides are TGTGCCAGCAGCCGTCCTGGAAACACCATATATTTT. It codes for CASSRPGNTIYF.